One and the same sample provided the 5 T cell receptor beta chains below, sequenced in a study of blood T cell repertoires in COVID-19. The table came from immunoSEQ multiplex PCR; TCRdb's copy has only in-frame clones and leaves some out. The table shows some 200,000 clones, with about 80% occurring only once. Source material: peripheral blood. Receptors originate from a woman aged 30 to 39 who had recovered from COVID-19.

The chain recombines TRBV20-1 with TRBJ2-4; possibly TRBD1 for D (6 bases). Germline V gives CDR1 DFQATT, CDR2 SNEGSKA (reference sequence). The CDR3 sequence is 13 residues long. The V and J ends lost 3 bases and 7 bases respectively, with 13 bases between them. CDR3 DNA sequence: TGCAGTGCTAGTCAGGGGTCCCAGAACATTCAGTACTTC. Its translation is CSASQGSQNIQYF.

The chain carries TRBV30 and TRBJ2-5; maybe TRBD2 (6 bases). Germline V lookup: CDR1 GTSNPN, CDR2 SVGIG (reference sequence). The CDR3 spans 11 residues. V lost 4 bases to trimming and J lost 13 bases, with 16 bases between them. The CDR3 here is CAWTKGLRGYF. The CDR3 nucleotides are TGTGCCTGGACTAAGGGACTTAGGGGGTACTTC.

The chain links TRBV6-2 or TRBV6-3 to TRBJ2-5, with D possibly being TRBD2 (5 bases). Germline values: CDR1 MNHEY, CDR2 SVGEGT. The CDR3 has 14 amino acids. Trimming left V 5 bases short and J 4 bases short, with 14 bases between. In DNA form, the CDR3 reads TGTGCCAGCAGTCCCTCGGGAAGCGGAGAGACCCAGTACTTC. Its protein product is CASSPSGSGETQYF.

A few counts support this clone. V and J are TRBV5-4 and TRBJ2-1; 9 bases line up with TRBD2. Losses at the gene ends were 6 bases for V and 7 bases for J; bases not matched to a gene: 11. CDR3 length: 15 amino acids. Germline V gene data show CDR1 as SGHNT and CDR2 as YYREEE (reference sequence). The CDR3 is CASTPVREGRNEQFF. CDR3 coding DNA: TGTGCCAGCACCCCCGTGCGGGAGGGCCGAAATGAGCAGTTCTTC.

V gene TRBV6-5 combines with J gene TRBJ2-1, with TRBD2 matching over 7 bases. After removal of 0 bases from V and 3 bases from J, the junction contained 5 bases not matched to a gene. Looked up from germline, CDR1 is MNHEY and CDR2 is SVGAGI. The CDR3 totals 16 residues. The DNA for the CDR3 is TGTGCCAGCAGTTACTCGGGCGGGAGAGGCTACAATGAGCAGTTCTTC. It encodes CASSYSGGRGYNEQFF.